Listed below are T cell receptor beta chains from one sample, sequenced in a study of early stage breast cancer tumors. Profiled with immunoSEQ multiplex PCR; TCRdb holds only in-frame clones, not every one. The profile shows more than 55,000 clones, 80% of them singletons. Sequenced: blood. Source of these receptors: a person aged 40 to 49 with breast cancer. CDR3s include the opening cysteine and the closing phenylalanine or tryptophan. A D gene is named only where the DNA matches it firmly.

CDR3: CASSLGGEGTEAFF; DNA: TGCGCCAGCAGCTTGGGGGGGGAGGGCACTGAAGCTTTCTTT; V: TRBV5-1; J: TRBJ1-1; D: NA
CDR3: CASSQETGPSTEAFF; DNA: TGTGCCAGCAGCCAAGAGACAGGGCCCAGCACTGAAGCTTTCTTT; V: TRBV4-2; J: TRBJ1-1; D: TRBD1
CDR3: CASSLLLGTEQYF; DNA: TGTGCCAGCAGCTTGTTATTGGGGACAGAGCAGTACTTC; V: TRBV5-8; J: TRBJ2-7; D: NA
CDR3: CASSITSMETQYF; DNA: TGTGCCAGTAGTATAACTAGTATGGAGACCCAGTACTTC; V: TRBV19; J: TRBJ2-5; D: NA
CDR3: CASSDGTGVDEQFF; DNA: TGTGCCAGCAGTGATGGAACAGGGGTCGATGAGCAGTTCTTC; V: TRBV28; J: TRBJ2-1; D: TRBD1
CDR3: CASSYSSVSNQPQHF; DNA: TGTGCCAGCAGTTACTCGTCAGTTAGCAATCAGCCCCAGCATTTT; V: TRBV6-5; J: TRBJ1-5; D: NA
CDR3: CASSPRTVNTGELFF; DNA: TGTGCCAGCTCACCCAGGACGGTTAACACCGGGGAGCTGTTTTTT; V: TRBV18; J: TRBJ2-2; D: NA
CDR3: CASSLRELGGETQYF; DNA: TGTGCCAGCAGCCTCCGAGAGCTTGGGGGAGAGACCCAGTACTTC; V: TRBV7-8; J: TRBJ2-5; D: NA
CDR3: CASSSGLAGGRGGELFF; DNA: TGTGCCAGCAGCTCAGGACTAGCGGGAGGTCGCGGCGGGGAGCTGTTTTTT; V: TRBV11-2; J: TRBJ2-2; D: TRBD2
CDR3: CAVARDRGEKLFF; DNA: TGTGCCGTGGCCCGGGACAGGGGAGAAAAACTGTTTTTT; V: TRBV19; J: TRBJ1-4; D: TRBD1
CDR3: CASRAQGATEKLFF; DNA: TGTGCCAGCAGGGCACAGGGGGCGACTGAAAAACTGTTTTTT; V: TRBV6-5; J: TRBJ1-4; D: TRBD1